These 27 T cell receptor beta chains were all obtained from the same sample, sequenced in a study of blood T cell repertoires in COVID-19. The method was immunoSEQ multiplex PCR; TCRdb's version includes in-frame clones alone and lacks a portion of them. Seen here are more than 200,000 clones, approximately 81% observed once, and the top ten hold under 12%. Material for sequencing was peripheral blood. The receptors were sampled from a woman of 80 years or more with COVID-19, enrolled during active disease.

This chain connects TRBV6-5 to TRBJ1-1; 7 bases align to TRBD1. CDR3 length equals 14 residues. Germline V gives CDR1 MNHEY, CDR2 SVGAGI. Trimming at V came to 2 bases and at J to 4 bases, leaving 4 bases not matched to a gene. CDR3 nucleotide sequence: TGTGCCAGCAGTTACGCGAACAGGGGCACTGAAGCTTTCTTT. Protein: CASSYANRGTEAFF.

The chain carries TRBV20-1 and TRBJ2-5; D unresolved. Germline lookup yields CDR1 DFQATT and CDR2 SNEGSKA (reference sequence). V lost 4 bases and J 7 bases, leaving 7 bases between the germline ends. The CDR3 runs 10 residues. CDR3: CSAILGTQYF. CDR3 in DNA: TGCAGTGCTATTCTCGGGACCCAGTACTTC.

The J gene is TRBJ2-2, the V gene TRBV7-2; 9 bases align to TRBD2. The CDR3 runs to 18 residues. The germline gives CDR1 SGHTA, CDR2 FQGNSA. V dropped 3 bases and J dropped 0; count of bases not matched to a gene: 8. DNA of the CDR3: TGTGCCAGCAGCTTCCTTCCGCTAGCGGGGTCGAACACCGGGGAGCTGTTTTTT. It is translated as CASSFLPLAGSNTGELFF.

In its sample, this clone was seen once. This chain joins TRBV28 and TRBJ1-2, with D hard to call. V gave up 8 bases and J gave up 0 bases, with 7 bases separating them. The CDR3 is 12 amino acids. CDR1 and CDR2 (germline): MDHEN, SYDVKM. The CDR3 region has the DNA TGTGCCAGCGGCAGTTCTAACTATGGCTACACCTTC. This sequence encodes CASGSSNYGYTF.

The chain carries TRBV2 and TRBJ1-2; D not certain. This CDR3 has 15 amino acids. V was trimmed by 4 bases and J by 6 bases, leaving 18 bases between them. Looked up from germline, CDR1 is SNHLY and CDR2 is FYNNEI. CDR3 amino acids: CASSVLGEAPNGYTF. DNA for the CDR3: TGTGCCAGCAGTGTTCTGGGTGAAGCGCCGAATGGCTACACCTTC.

In regard to this clone: This sample includes further DNA sequences coding for the same CDR3. J is TRBJ1-4 and V is TRBV18; D may be TRBD1 (5 bases). From germline, CDR1 is KGHSH and CDR2 LQKENI. V shed 2 bases and J shed 2 bases, with 6 bases lying between them. The CDR3 contains 14 residues. CDR3 bases: TGTGCCAGCTCACCAGGGGCTACTAATGAAAAACTGTTTTTT. Translation gives CASSPGATNEKLFF.

The chain uses TRBV5-4 and TRBJ1-6; D might be TRBD1 (6 bases). This CDR3 spans 15 amino acids. CDR1 is SGHNT, CDR2 YYREEE, per germline (reference sequence). V shed 4 bases and J shed 5 bases, with 13 bases lying between them. This CDR3 is CASSRDNRDNSPLHF. The CDR3, as DNA: TGTGCCAGCAGCCGAGATAACAGGGATAATTCACCCCTCCACTTT.

The chain joins TRBV18 to TRBJ2-2; D is possibly TRBD1 (6 bases). With 3 bases removed from V and 4 bases from J, the gap between germline ends came to 12 bases. Germline V lookup: CDR1 KGHSH, CDR2 LQKENI. This CDR3 is built from 15 residues. CDR3 nucleotide sequence: TGTGCCAGCTCACCTCGAGGGGGTGGCACCGGGGAGCTGTTTTTT. This sequence encodes CASSPRGGGTGELFF.

The CDR3 sequence: CATGGTNTGELFF. The CDR3 bases are TGTGCCACGGGGGGGACGAACACCGGGGAGCTGTTTTTT. The V gene is TRBV24-1, the J gene TRBJ2-2; 7 bases match TRBD2. Trimming cost V 10 bases and J 0 bases; bases outside gene matches: 1. CDR1 KGHDR and CDR2 SFDVKD come from the germline V gene. This CDR3 spans 13 amino acids.

The rearrangement uses TRBV5-7 and TRBJ1-4, with D possibly being TRBD1 (5 bases). TRBV5-7 belongs to the ORF category, with a function that is uncertain. The CDR3 is 12 residues long. Trimming removed 3 bases from V and 8 bases from J, with 8 bases in between. The CDR3 nucleotides read TGTGCCAGCAGCTCCTCAGGGGAAAAACTGTTTTTT. It specifies CASSSSGEKLFF.

The CDR3 sequence: CASSLIRGRRTTEAFF. In DNA form, the CDR3 reads TGTGCCAGCAGCTTAATCAGGGGCAGACGAACCACTGAAGCTTTCTTT. The V and J genes are TRBV7-2 and TRBJ1-1; D perhaps matches TRBD1 (6 bases). This CDR3 region has 16 residues. CDR1 and CDR2 from the germline V gene are SGHTA and FQGNSA. The germline V and J ends were trimmed by 2 bases and 4 bases, with 17 bases remaining between them.

The gene calls are TRBV19 and TRBJ1-2; 8 nucleotides line up with TRBD1. Looked up from germline, CDR1 is LNHDA and CDR2 is SQIVND (reference sequence). The CDR3 runs 15 residues. V lost 8 bases, J lost 2 bases, and 10 bases stayed unmatched. CDR3 nucleotides: TGTGCCAGTTGGGTGGGGACAGGTTCGAACTATGGCTACACCTTC. Its translation is CASWVGTGSNYGYTF.

This clone has a handful of counts. The chain recombines TRBV7-9 with TRBJ1-1; 9 bases line up with TRBD1. V lost 2 bases, J lost 4 bases, and 5 bases stayed unmatched. Germline V gene lookup returns CDR1 SEHNR and CDR2 FQNEAQ (reference sequence). This CDR3 region has 15 residues. As DNA, the CDR3 is TGTGCCAGCAGCTTATTTAGGGGACAGGGCACTGAAGCTTTCTTT. Protein sequence: CASSLFRGQGTEAFF.

V gene TRBV18 combines with J gene TRBJ2-5, with TRBD2 identical over 10 bases. The germline V gene has CDR1 KGHSH and CDR2 LQKENI. The CDR3 loop spans 14 amino acids. V lost 2 bases to trimming and J lost 5 bases; unmatched junction nucleotides: 2. CDR3: CASSPTSGAETQYF. CDR3 sequence (DNA): TGTGCCAGCTCACCAACTAGCGGGGCGGAGACCCAGTACTTC.

This clone appeared once. The gene calls are TRBV18 and TRBJ2-1; a possible D gene is TRBD2 (5 bases). CDR3 length: 15 amino acids. The V and J ends lost 4 bases and 0 bases respectively, with 10 bases between them. From germline, CDR1 is KGHSH and CDR2 LQKENI. CDR3 amino acids: CASSLQRSSYNEQFF. CDR3 nucleotides: TGTGCCAGCTCACTGCAGCGGAGCTCCTACAATGAGCAGTTCTTC.

The V gene is TRBV16, the J gene TRBJ1-2, with D uncertain. Trimming pared 2 bases from V and 0 bases from J, leaving 16 bases between. The CDR3 sequence is 17 residues long. Per germline, CDR1 KGHSY and CDR2 FQNENV. The CDR3 sequence: CASSQRSSGASNYGYTF. CDR3 DNA: TGTGCCAGCAGCCAACGGAGTTCGGGAGCTTCTAACTATGGCTACACCTTC.

V is TRBV5-1 and J is TRBJ2-1; 8 bases align to TRBD2. Looked up from germline, CDR1 is SGHRS and CDR2 is YFSETQ. The CDR3 covers 17 residues. V lost 1 base, J lost 2 bases, and 8 bases stayed unmatched. CDR3 nucleotide sequence: TGCGCCAGCAGCTTGACGGGGGGGATAATAACCTACAATGAGCAGTTCTTC. Translation: CASSLTGGIITYNEQFF.

This clone was observed a few times. The chain has TRBV3-1 (or the pseudogene TRBV3-2) and TRBJ1-6; D possibly corresponds to TRBD1 (6 bases). The CDR3 extends over 14 amino acids. Germline V CDR1 and CDR2: LGHDT, YNNKEL (reference sequence). V lost 2 bases to trimming and J lost 9 bases, with 11 bases between them. CDR3: CASSQPGVSSPLHF. DNA of the CDR3: TGTGCCAGCAGCCAACCAGGGGTCAGTTCACCCCTCCACTTT.

This chain joins TRBV19 and TRBJ1-4; no reliable D call. Germline V gene lookup returns CDR1 LNHDA and CDR2 SQIVND (reference sequence). Deletions cut 4 bases from V and 3 bases from J, with 9 bases between. The CDR3 contains 14 residues. CDR3 loop: CASSSGEANEKLFF. In DNA, the CDR3 is TGTGCCAGTAGTAGCGGGGAAGCTAATGAAAAACTGTTTTTT. Filled out from reference TRBV19 and TRBJ1-4, the complete variable domain reads DGGITQSPKYLFRKEGQNVTLSCEQNLNHDAMYWYRQDPGQGLRLIYYSQIVNDFQKGDIAEGYSVSREKKESFPLTVTSAQKNPTAFYLCASSSGEANEKLFFGSGTQLSVL.

The chain combines TRBV3-1 (or the pseudogene TRBV3-2) with TRBJ1-4; 7 bases line up with TRBD1. CDR1 and CDR2 from the germline V gene are LGHDT and YNNKEL (reference sequence). This CDR3 comprises 15 residues. Trimming removed 2 bases from V and 2 bases from J; junction bases left unmatched: 2. The CDR3 spells CASSQKGGTNEKLFF. The CDR3 DNA reads as TGTGCCAGCAGCCAAAAAGGGGGCACTAATGAAAAACTGTTTTTT.

The genes are TRBV3-1 (or the pseudogene TRBV3-2) and TRBJ2-2; D may be TRBD2 (5 bases). Between the trimmed V and J ends, which lost 6 bases and 1 base, there was a span of 15 bases. Germline assignment: CDR1 LGHDT and CDR2 YNNKEL (reference sequence). The CDR3 is made up of 16 amino acids. CDR3 nucleotides: TGTGCCAGCAGGGACTCCTTGGGGAAGAACACCGGGGAGCTGTTTTTT. Protein sequence: CASRDSLGKNTGELFF.

As DNA, the CDR3 is TGTGCCAGCAGCCAAGTTAGTAGCGCTGAAGCTTTCTTT. Its translation is CASSQVSSAEAFF. The chain is built from TRBV3-1 (or the pseudogene TRBV3-2) and TRBJ1-1; D unresolved. Trimming removed 1 base at V and 6 bases at J, with 9 bases between. The CDR3 has 13 residues. Germline V gene lookup returns CDR1 LGHDT and CDR2 YNNKEL (reference sequence).

This rearrangement joins TRBV28 to TRBJ1-4; 7 bases are a match to TRBD1. Germline V lookup: CDR1 MDHEN, CDR2 SYDVKM. CDR3 size: 15 residues. Trimming removed 4 bases from V and 2 bases from J; junction bases left unmatched: 4. The CDR3, as DNA: TGTGCCAGCAGTTCAACAGGGGCGACTAATGAAAAACTGTTTTTT. It is translated as CASSSTGATNEKLFF.

V gene TRBV6-2 or TRBV6-3 combines with J gene TRBJ2-7; 7 nucleotides match TRBD2. Per germline, CDR1 MNHEY and CDR2 SVGEGT. V lost 6 bases and J lost 5; bases outside the gene matches: 7. The CDR3 loop spans 13 amino acids. CDR3 in DNA: TGTGCCAGCAGACCTAGCGGATCAAACGAGCAGTACTTC. It codes for CASRPSGSNEQYF.

This sequence joins TRBV30 and TRBJ1-5, with 7 nucleotides matching TRBD1. J gave up 7 bases and V 5 bases, and 11 bases lay outside the gene matches. CDR1 and CDR2 (germline): GTSNPN, SVGIG (reference sequence). This CDR3 has 14 amino acids. CDR3 in amino acids: CAWSTTGFSQPQHF. The CDR3 coding sequence is TGTGCCTGGTCAACGACAGGGTTTAGCCAGCCCCAGCATTTT.

This clone occurred a few times. This chain links TRBV3-1 (or the pseudogene TRBV3-2) with TRBJ1-1; the match to TRBD1 covers 8 bases. The CDR3 runs 14 residues. The germline gives CDR1 LGHDT, CDR2 YNNKEL (reference sequence). Germline trimming cut 4 bases from V and 1 base from J; bases unmatched to any gene: 2. The CDR3 coding sequence is TGTGCCAGCAGCCTCACAGGGGGGAACACTGAAGCTTTCTTT. Its translation: CASSLTGGNTEAFF.

J is TRBJ2-7 and V is TRBV11-1, with D possibly matching TRBD2 (6 bases). With 2 bases removed from V and 4 bases from J, the gap between germline ends came to 6 bases. This CDR3 contains 12 residues. CDR1 and CDR2 (germline): SGHAT, FQDESV (reference sequence). In DNA, the CDR3 is TGTGCCAGCAGCTTACGGGAGTACGAGCAGTACTTC. It translates to CASSLREYEQYF.